This T cell receptor (beta chain) was obtained from a study of blood T cell repertoires in COVID-19. Overall study: There were acute and convalescent COVID-19 samples, and they came from the United States, Italy and Spain. T cells, B-cell-depleted T cells, or PBMCs supplied cDNA or gDNA.

Germline CDR1 is KGHSH and CDR2 is LQKENI. V gave up 6 bases and J gave up 1 base, with 15 bases separating them. The CDR3 contains 15 residues. This clone was seen just once. Authors' methods: Estimation of nucleated cell counts was performed using reference gene primer amplification. Generated by immunoSEQ multiplex PCR, the TCRdb table keeps only in-frame clones and is missing some. That table furnishes V, J and clone size, whereas the DNA furnished D and trimming. The profile shows approximately 94,000 clones, roughly 91% of them singletons. This TCR derives from a woman older than 75 with active COVID-19. This chain joins TRBV18 and TRBJ1-2; TRBD1 is a possible D gene (6 bases). The sequencing input was peripheral blood. The CDR3 is CASSRVPDSNYGYTF. The CDR3 coding sequence is TGTGCCAGCTCCCGCGTTCCGGACAGTAACTATGGCTACACCTTC.